These 10 T cell receptor beta chains came from one sample sequenced in a study of cytomegalovirus exposure and HLA in healthy donors. Profiled with immunoSEQ multiplex PCR; TCRdb holds only in-frame clones, not every one. Among 150,000 to 180,000 clones, less than 90% were seen once, and the ten largest hold about 22%. The sequenced material came from PBMCs. The origin of the receptors is a man between 18 and 29 years old in good health and CMV-seropositive.

The CDR3 reads CVTWDSAMNQPQHF. As DNA, the CDR3 is TGTGTAACTTGGGACAGCGCTATGAATCAGCCCCAGCATTTT. The chain recombines TRBV12-5 with TRBJ1-5; 7 positions match TRBD1. The germline V gene has CDR1 LGHNT and CDR2 FRNRAP. CDR3 length: 14 residues.

V and J are TRBV6-5 and TRBJ2-7; unclear D gene. CDR1 MNHEY and CDR2 SVGAGI come from the germline V gene. This CDR3 is built from 12 residues. V was shortened by 4 bases and J by 1 base, with 5 bases between the two germline ends. CDR3 nucleotides: TGTGCCAGCAGTTCCCCTTCCTACGAGCAGTACTTC. It codes for CASSSPSYEQYF.

The chain combines TRBV6-5 with TRBJ1-6; 10 bases are a match to TRBD1. V shed 6 bases, J shed 6 bases, and the junction held 2 bases outside the gene matches. CDR1 is MNHEY and CDR2 is SVGAGI in the germline V gene. The CDR3 length is 14 residues. The CDR3 bases are TGTGCCAGCAGGGGGGACAGGGGTAATTCACCCCTCCACTTT. This encodes CASRGDRGNSPLHF.

The gene calls are TRBV9 and TRBJ1-1; D may be TRBD1 (6 bases). The germline V and J ends were trimmed by 4 bases and 0 bases, with 16 bases remaining between them. This CDR3 is built from 16 residues. Per germline, CDR1 SGDLS and CDR2 YYNGEE. The CDR3 spells CASSNITGRMNTEAFF. The CDR3 nucleotides are TGTGCCAGCAGCAATATAACAGGGCGCATGAACACTGAAGCTTTCTTT.

The chain joins TRBV5-6 to TRBJ2-7; 10 bases map to TRBD1. V lost 7 bases and J lost 3; bases outside the gene matches: 4. CDR1 is SGHDT, CDR2 YYEEEE, per germline. This CDR3 is built from 13 residues. The chain's CDR3 is CASDGQGVYEQYF. Written as DNA, the CDR3 is TGTGCCAGCGACGGACAGGGGGTCTACGAGCAGTACTTC.

V usage is TRBV21-1 and J usage is TRBJ1-3. TRBV21-1 is recorded as a pseudogene. The CDR3 sequence is 14 residues long. The chain's CDR3 is CASSKRWRGNTIYF. CDR3 coding DNA: TGTGCCAGCAGCAAACGGTGGAGGGGCAACACCATATATTTT.

The chain links TRBV29-1 to TRBJ2-6, with 10 bases matching TRBD2. CDR1 is SQVTM, CDR2 ANQGSEA, per germline. CDR3 length: 18 residues. V was pared by 7 bases and J by 2 bases, with 14 bases of the junction left unmatched. The CDR3 protein is CSAQGGVGLATGANVLTF. The CDR3 region has the DNA TGCAGCGCCCAGGGGGGCGTGGGACTAGCGACTGGGGCCAACGTCCTGACTTTC.

The gene calls are TRBV4-1 and TRBJ1-2; the match to TRBD1 covers 8 bases. The CDR3 covers 16 residues. Losses at the gene ends were 1 base for V and 2 bases for J; bases not matched to a gene: 6. Germline V gene data show CDR1 as MGHRA and CDR2 as YSYEKL. CDR3 loop: CASSQAPRTGNYGYTF. The CDR3 DNA follows: TGCGCCAGCAGCCAAGCTCCCAGGACAGGGAACTATGGCTACACCTTC.

The V and J genes are TRBV11-2 and TRBJ2-7, with TRBD2 matching over 10 bases. V shed 8 bases, J shed 3 bases, and the junction held 10 bases outside the gene matches. The CDR3 runs to 15 residues. Germline assignment: CDR1 SGHAT and CDR2 FQNNGV. DNA for the CDR3: TGTGCCAGCTTCGTTGGGCTAGCGGGGGACTACGAGCAGTACTTC. This encodes CASFVGLAGDYEQYF.

CDR3 coding DNA: TGTGCCAGCAGTTCCCCCGGGACAGGGGATGAAAAACTGTTTTTT. The encoded protein is CASSSPGTGDEKLFF. The chain links TRBV6-5 to TRBJ1-4; 10 bases are a match to TRBD1. V lost 4 bases to trimming and J lost 6 bases; unmatched junction nucleotides: 5. The CDR3 is 15 residues long. Germline V lookup: CDR1 MNHEY, CDR2 SVGAGI.